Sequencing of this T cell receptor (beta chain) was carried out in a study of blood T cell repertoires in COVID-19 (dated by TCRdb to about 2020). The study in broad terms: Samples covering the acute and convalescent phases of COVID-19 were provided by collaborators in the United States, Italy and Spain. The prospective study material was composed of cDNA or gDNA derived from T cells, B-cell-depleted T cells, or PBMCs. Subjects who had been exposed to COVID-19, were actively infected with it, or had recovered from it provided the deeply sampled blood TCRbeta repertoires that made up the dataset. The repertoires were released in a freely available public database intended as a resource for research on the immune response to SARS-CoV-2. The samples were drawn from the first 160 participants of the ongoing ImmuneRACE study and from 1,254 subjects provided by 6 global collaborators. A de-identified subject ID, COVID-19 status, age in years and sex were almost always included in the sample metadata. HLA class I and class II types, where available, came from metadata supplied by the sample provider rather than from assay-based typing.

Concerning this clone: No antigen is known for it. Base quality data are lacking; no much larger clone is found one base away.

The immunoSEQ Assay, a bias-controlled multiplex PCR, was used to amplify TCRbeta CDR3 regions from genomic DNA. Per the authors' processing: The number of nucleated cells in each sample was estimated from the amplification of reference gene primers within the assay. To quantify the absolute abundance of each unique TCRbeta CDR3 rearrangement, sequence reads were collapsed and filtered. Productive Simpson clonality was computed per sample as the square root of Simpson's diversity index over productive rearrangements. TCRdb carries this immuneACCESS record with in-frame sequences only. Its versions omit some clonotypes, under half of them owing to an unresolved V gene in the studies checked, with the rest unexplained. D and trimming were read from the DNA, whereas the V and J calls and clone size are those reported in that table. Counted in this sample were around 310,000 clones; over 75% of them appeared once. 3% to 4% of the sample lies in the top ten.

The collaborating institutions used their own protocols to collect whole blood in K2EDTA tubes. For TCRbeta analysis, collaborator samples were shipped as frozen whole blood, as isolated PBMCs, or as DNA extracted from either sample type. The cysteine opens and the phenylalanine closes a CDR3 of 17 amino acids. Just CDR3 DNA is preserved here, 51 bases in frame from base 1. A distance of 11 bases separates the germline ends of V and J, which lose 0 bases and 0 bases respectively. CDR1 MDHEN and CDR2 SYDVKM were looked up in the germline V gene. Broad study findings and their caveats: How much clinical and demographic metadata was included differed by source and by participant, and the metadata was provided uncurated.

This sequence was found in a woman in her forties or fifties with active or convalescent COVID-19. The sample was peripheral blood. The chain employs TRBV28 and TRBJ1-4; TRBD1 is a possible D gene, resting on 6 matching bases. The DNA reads TGTGCCAGCAGTTTATGGGGGGCGCCGGCAACTAATGAAAAACTGTTTTTT. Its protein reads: CASSLWGAPATNEKLFF.